What follows are 24 T cell receptor beta chains derived from one specimen sequenced in a study of OX40 agonist ivuxolimab in advanced cancers. Data came from immunoSEQ multiplex PCR; TCRdb stores just in-frame clones and leaves some out. This table holds 70,000 or so clones, approximately 85% found once. Sequencing was performed on CD4+ or CD8+ T cells sorted from blood, taken in a trial of the OX40 agonist ivuxolimab. The source of these receptors is an adult with an advanced solid tumor such as melanoma, head and neck, liver or kidney cancer.

The CDR3 sequence is CASSFRGGPGELFF. The CDR3 coding sequence is TGTGCCAGCAGCTTTCGCGGGGGCCCCGGGGAGCTGTTTTTT. V usage is TRBV11-2 and J usage is TRBJ2-2, with D perhaps TRBD2 (7 bases). V was trimmed by 3 bases and J by 6 bases, leaving 11 bases between them. The germline V gene encodes CDR1 SGHAT and CDR2 FQNNGV. CDR3 length: 14 residues. Variable domain in full (rest from reference TRBV11-2 and TRBJ2-2): EAGVAQSPRYKIIEKRQSVAFWCNPISGHATLYWYQQILGQGPKLLIQFQNNGVVDDSQLPKDRFSAERLKGVDSTLKIQPAKLEDSAVYLCASSFRGGPGELFFGEGSRLTVL.

The chain joins TRBV5-1 to TRBJ2-7; 14 bases fit TRBD2. This CDR3 contains 14 residues. J gave up 5 bases and V 4 bases, and 2 bases lay outside the gene matches. CDR1 SGHRS and CDR2 YFSETQ come from the germline V gene. CDR3: CASSPGLAGDEQYF. The CDR3 DNA reads as TGCGCCAGCAGCCCGGGACTAGCGGGAGACGAGCAGTACTTC.

The genes are TRBV5-1 and TRBJ2-7; 8 bases map to TRBD1. CDR1 and CDR2 from the germline V gene are SGHRS and YFSETQ. The CDR3 runs 14 residues. V was clipped by 0 bases and J by 5 bases; unmatched bases: 4. In DNA form, the CDR3 reads TGCGCCAGCAGCTTGGTGGCAGGGGGCGACGAGCAGTACTTC. The encoded protein is CASSLVAGGDEQYF.

The chain couples TRBV5-1 to TRBJ2-5; D remains ambiguous. V gave up 0 bases and J gave up 4 bases, with 10 bases separating them. The CDR3 has 14 residues. Germline lookup yields CDR1 SGHRS and CDR2 YFSETQ. CDR3 nucleotides: TGCGCCAGCAGCTTGGAAGGAAAGGGAGAGACCCAGTACTTC. Amino acid sequence: CASSLEGKGETQYF.

The chain is built from TRBV5-1 and TRBJ2-1, with D possibly TRBD2 on 6 matching bases. V was pared by 6 bases and J by 6 bases, with 13 bases between. The CDR3 is made up of 13 amino acids. Germline V gene lookup returns CDR1 SGHRS and CDR2 YFSETQ. CDR3 nucleotides: TGCGCCAGCACCCTAGTGGGGGGCAATGAGCAGTTCTTC. It is translated as CASTLVGGNEQFF.

The CDR3 DNA is TGTGCCACCAGCAGAGATACCGGGGGCGGACGGGAAAAACTGTTTTTT. This codes for CATSRDTGGGREKLFF. The chain couples TRBV15 to TRBJ1-4, with D maybe TRBD1 (6 bases). The germline V and J ends were trimmed by 0 bases and 8 bases, with 16 bases remaining between them. Germline CDR1 LNHNV, CDR2 YYDKDF (reference sequence). The CDR3 consists of 16 residues.

About this clone: Other nucleotide sequences in the sample specify the same CDR3. The rearrangement links TRBV6-5 to TRBJ1-4, with D unclear. Trimming stripped 2 bases from V and 7 bases from J, with 5 bases between. Germline V CDR1 and CDR2: MNHEY, SVGAGI. The CDR3 totals 12 residues. In DNA, the CDR3 is TGTGCCAGCAGTTACGCGGGTGAAAAACTGTTTTTT. Protein sequence: CASSYAGEKLFF.

The V call is TRBV28, the J call TRBJ2-1; 9 nucleotides agree with TRBD2. V shed 7 bases and J 8 bases; nucleotides not matched to a gene: 12. The CDR3 has 15 amino acids. Germline lookup yields CDR1 MDHEN and CDR2 SYDVKM. The CDR3, as DNA: TGTGCCAGCACCCCCGGATTAGCGGGAGATTATGAGCAGTTCTTC. Amino acid sequence: CASTPGLAGDYEQFF.

The J gene is TRBJ2-7, the V gene TRBV2, with D maybe TRBD1 (5 bases). The CDR3 totals 12 residues. Germline CDR1 and CDR2: SNHLY and FYNNEI. V lost 6 bases to trimming and J lost 2 bases, with 8 bases between them. The CDR3 bases are TGTGCCAGCAGAGGACACACCTACGAGCAGTACTTC. As protein: CASRGHTYEQYF.

The sample holds one count of this clone. The rearrangement joins TRBV6-1 to TRBJ2-7; a possible D gene is TRBD2 (5 bases). The germline V gene has CDR1 MNHNS and CDR2 SASEGT. The V end lost 7 bases, the J end lost 1 base, and 11 bases lay between the germline ends. The CDR3 contains 13 residues. CDR3: CASKWTDSYEQYF. The DNA of the CDR3 is TGTGCCAGCAAGTGGACTGATTCCTACGAGCAGTACTTC.

V and J are TRBV5-1 and TRBJ2-3; D is perhaps TRBD2 (5 bases). V was cut by 4 bases and J by 4 bases, with 13 bases left in between. The CDR3 contains 14 residues. The germline V gene encodes CDR1 SGHRS and CDR2 YFSETQ. CDR3 amino acids: CASSLDSRADTQYF. In DNA, the CDR3 is TGCGCCAGCAGCCTGGACTCCCGGGCAGATACGCAGTATTTT.

The chain uses TRBV2 and TRBJ2-3; D gene ambiguous. Germline CDR1 SNHLY, CDR2 FYNNEI. CDR3 size: 13 residues. V lost 4 bases, J lost 5 bases, and 10 bases lay in between. DNA of the CDR3: TGTGCCAGCAGTGGGGGTGGGCTAGATACGCAGTATTTT. Its protein product is CASSGGGLDTQYF.

J is TRBJ2-7 and V is TRBV10-1; D unclear. The CDR3 is made up of 12 amino acids. Germline CDR1 is WNHNN and CDR2 is SYGVQD (reference sequence). V lost 2 bases and J lost 3, with 5 bases in between. CDR3 sequence: CASSENFYEQYF. As DNA, the CDR3 is TGCGCCAGCAGTGAGAATTTCTACGAGCAGTACTTC.

The chain has TRBV6-5 and TRBJ2-3; D remains ambiguous. V was clipped by 0 bases and J by 4 bases, with 11 bases between them. In germline, CDR1 is MNHEY, CDR2 SVGAGI. The CDR3 length is 15 residues. The DNA for the CDR3 is TGTGCCAGCAGTTACTCAGGGTTAGGTGCAGATACGCAGTATTTT. This encodes CASSYSGLGADTQYF.

V is TRBV7-2 and J is TRBJ1-6, with D unclear. V was clipped by 3 bases and J by 7 bases, with 13 bases between them. Germline assignment: CDR1 SGHTA and CDR2 FQGNSA. The CDR3 length is 15 residues. In nucleotides, the CDR3 is TGTGCCAGCAGCTTCAACTCCGGCGGGAATTCACCCCTCCACTTT. Translated: CASSFNSGGNSPLHF.

The V gene is TRBV7-9, the J gene TRBJ2-2; 16 nucleotides line up with TRBD2. V lost 7 bases and J lost 2; bases outside the gene matches: 7. Germline V gene lookup returns CDR1 SEHNR and CDR2 FQNEAQ (reference sequence). This CDR3 contains 18 residues. The chain's CDR3 is CASTTGTSGRANTGELFF. The CDR3 region has the DNA TGTGCCAGCACCACGGGGACTAGCGGGAGGGCTAACACCGGGGAGCTGTTTTTT.

J is TRBJ2-3 and V is TRBV5-1; TRBD1 agrees at 9 bases. The CDR3 contains 15 residues. Germline CDR1 SGHRS, CDR2 YFSETQ. Losses at the gene ends were 2 bases for V and 5 bases for J; bases not matched to a gene: 6. The CDR3 here is CASSFAQGAQDTQYF. For the CDR3, the DNA is TGCGCCAGCAGCTTTGCACAGGGGGCCCAAGATACGCAGTATTTT.

The gene calls are TRBV13 and TRBJ2-3; no firm D call. Germline lookup yields CDR1 PRHDT and CDR2 FYEKMQ (reference sequence). The CDR3 sequence is 14 residues long. V dropped 0 bases and J dropped 6 bases, with 10 bases sitting between them. In DNA form, the CDR3 reads TGTGCCAGCAGCTTAGGGATGAAAGTGGATACGCAGTATTTT. This encodes CASSLGMKVDTQYF.

The CDR3 sequence is CASSERSLTGDAFF. DNA of the CDR3: TGTGCCAGCAGTGAGCGCTCCCTCACAGGGGATGCTTTCTTT. This sequence joins TRBV25-1 and TRBJ1-1; 7 positions agree with TRBD1. This CDR3 region has 14 residues. V lost 3 bases, J lost 11 bases, and 12 bases stayed unmatched. The germline V gene has CDR1 MGHDK and CDR2 SYGVNS.

V and J are TRBV19 and TRBJ2-1; 10 bases map to TRBD2. J was trimmed by 3 bases and V by 10 bases; bases with no gene match: 18. Germline V gene sequence: CDR1 LNHDA, CDR2 SQIVND (reference sequence). This CDR3 spans 18 amino acids. CDR3 amino acids: CATKAGGPQSPFYNEQFF. In DNA form, the CDR3 reads TGTGCCACAAAAGCGGGAGGGCCTCAAAGCCCCTTCTACAATGAGCAGTTCTTC.

This clone was found a few times. This chain uses TRBV10-3 with TRBJ1-1; tentatively, D is TRBD1 (6 bases). Trimming removed 7 bases at V and 2 bases at J, with 8 bases between. The germline V gene encodes CDR1 ENHRY and CDR2 SYGVKD. CDR3 size: 12 residues. CDR3 residues: CAIMGQNTEAFF. The CDR3 bases are TGTGCCATCATGGGACAAAACACTGAAGCTTTCTTT.

This clone has just a few counts. The CDR3 DNA reads TGTGCCAGCAGCTTAGCGGACAGGGCGAACACCGGGGAGCTGTTTTTT. Its protein is CASSLADRANTGELFF. This chain joins TRBV7-8 and TRBJ2-2, with 8 bases matching TRBD1. CDR3 size: 16 residues. The germline V gene encodes CDR1 SGHVS and CDR2 FQNEAQ. The V gene end was trimmed by 0 bases and the J gene end by 0 bases; junction bases not matched to a gene: 0.

This chain connects TRBV5-1 to TRBJ1-1; D not certain. This CDR3 has 16 amino acids. CDR1 and CDR2 (germline): SGHRS, YFSETQ. V was clipped by 0 bases and J by 3 bases, with 15 bases between them. The DNA for the CDR3 is TGCGCCAGCAGCTTGGCCCCAGAGAGGAGGTACACTGAAGCTTTCTTT. Translated, it gives CASSLAPERRYTEAFF. The full variable domain, with the rest looked up from reference TRBV5-1 and TRBJ1-1, is KAGVTQTPRYLIKTRGQQVTLSCSPISGHRSVSWYQQTPGQGLQFLFEYFSETQRNKGNFPGRFSGRQFSNSRSEMNVSTLELGDSALYLCASSLAPERRYTEAFFGQGTRLTVV.

The rearrangement links TRBV18 to TRBJ2-7; 7 bases fit TRBD1. Trimming at V came to 2 bases and at J to 4 bases, leaving 2 bases not matched to a gene. Germline V CDR1 and CDR2: KGHSH, LQKENI. This CDR3 has 13 residues. The CDR3 DNA follows: TGTGCCAGCTCACCAGGGGACAGTTACGAGCAGTACTTC. As protein: CASSPGDSYEQYF.